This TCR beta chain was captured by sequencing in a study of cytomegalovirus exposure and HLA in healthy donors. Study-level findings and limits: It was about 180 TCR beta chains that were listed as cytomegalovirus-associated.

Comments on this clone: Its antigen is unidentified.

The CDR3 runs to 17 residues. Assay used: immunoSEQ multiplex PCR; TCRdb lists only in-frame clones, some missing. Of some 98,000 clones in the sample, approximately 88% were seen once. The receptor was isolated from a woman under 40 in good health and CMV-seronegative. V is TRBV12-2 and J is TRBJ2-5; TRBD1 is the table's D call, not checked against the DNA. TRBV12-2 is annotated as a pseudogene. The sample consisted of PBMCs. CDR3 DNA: TGTGCAAGTCGCTCCCGGATACAGGGAATCGGCCAAGAGACCCAGTACTTC. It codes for CASRSRIQGIGQETQYF.